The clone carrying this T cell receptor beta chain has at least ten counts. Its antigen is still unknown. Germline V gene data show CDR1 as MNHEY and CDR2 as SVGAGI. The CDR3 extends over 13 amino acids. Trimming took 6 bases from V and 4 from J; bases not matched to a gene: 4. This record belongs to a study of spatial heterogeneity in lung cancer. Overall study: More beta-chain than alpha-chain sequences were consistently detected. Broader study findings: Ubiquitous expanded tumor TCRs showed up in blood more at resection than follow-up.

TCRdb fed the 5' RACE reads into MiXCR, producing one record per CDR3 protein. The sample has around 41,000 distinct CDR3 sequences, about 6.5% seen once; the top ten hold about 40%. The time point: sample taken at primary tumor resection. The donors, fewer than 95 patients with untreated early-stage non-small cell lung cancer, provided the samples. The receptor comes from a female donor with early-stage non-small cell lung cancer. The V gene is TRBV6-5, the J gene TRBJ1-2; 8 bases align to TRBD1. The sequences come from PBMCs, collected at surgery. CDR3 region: CASRPGQGYGYTF. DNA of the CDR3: TGTGCCAGCAGACCCGGACAGGGCTATGGCTACACCTTC.